One sample yielded the 5 T cell receptor beta chains listed below, sequenced in a study of shared clonotypes between healthy human individuals (dated by TCRdb to the early 2020s). The library was obtained by the immunoSEQ multiplex PCR assay. TCRdb stores this immuneACCESS table with in-frame sequences only. Part of the clones is absent; in the studies checked, under half of the shortfall reflects unresolved V genes, and no reason is known for the rest. Across this sample there are some 1,100,000 clones, with around 82% seen only once. Clones ranked in the top ten supply about 0.52% of the sample. The sample consisted of memory CD4+ T cells from PBMCs. The sample's cell subset or site label, in plain terms: CD45RA-negative fraction. The receptor source for this set is a man between 18 and 35 years old in good health. Some clones in this sample may be carry-over from other donors' samples.

This chain uses TRBV27 with TRBJ2-2; the match to TRBD2 covers 8 bases. Germline CDR1 MNHEY, CDR2 SMNVEV (reference sequence). With V trimmed by 2 bases and J by 2 bases, 1 base remained unmatched. The CDR3 is 15 amino acids. In nucleotides, the CDR3 is TGTGCCAGCAGTTTAGCGGGAGGCAACACCGGGGAGCTGTTTTTT. Encoded protein: CASSLAGGNTGELFF.

The rearrangement joins TRBV7-2 to TRBJ2-1; TRBD2 might be the D (6 bases). V was clipped by 0 bases and J by 9 bases, with 15 bases between them. The germline gives CDR1 SGHTA, CDR2 FQGNSA. This CDR3 comprises 15 residues. The CDR3 region has the DNA TGTGCCAGCAGCTTAGCAAGAGAAGCGGGCACTGAGCAGTTCTTC. It codes for CASSLAREAGTEQFF.

The chain carries TRBV5-1 and TRBJ2-7; 9 nucleotides match TRBD2. This CDR3 has 17 residues. V was clipped by 3 bases and J by 6 bases; unmatched bases: 16. Germline CDR1 reads SGHRS; CDR2 reads YFSETQ. The CDR3 loop reads CASSSGVLAGDLREQYF. CDR3 nucleotide sequence: TGCGCCAGCAGCTCGGGGGTGTTAGCGGGAGATTTGCGCGAGCAGTACTTC. The full variable domain, rest sourced from reference TRBV5-1 and TRBJ2-7, is KAGVTQTPRYLIKTRGQQVTLSCSPISGHRSVSWYQQTPGQGLQFLFEYFSETQRNKGNFPGRFSGRQFSNSRSEMNVSTLELGDSALYLCASSSGVLAGDLREQYFGPGTRLTVT.

The chain employs TRBV19 and TRBJ2-3; 13 bases are a match to TRBD2. The junction had 8 bases not matched to a gene; V was cut back by 7 bases and J by 4 bases. Germline V CDR1 and CDR2: LNHDA, SQIVND (reference sequence). This CDR3 spans 16 amino acids. The CDR3 DNA sequence: TGTGCCAGTAAAACCCGGACTAGCGGGAGTGCAGATACGCAGTATTTT. Translated, it gives CASKTRTSGSADTQYF. Combining the CDR3 with reference TRBV19 and TRBJ2-3 gives the whole variable domain DGGITQSPKYLFRKEGQNVTLSCEQNLNHDAMYWYRQDPGQGLRLIYYSQIVNDFQKGDIAEGYSVSREKKESFPLTVTSAQKNPTAFYLCASKTRTSGSADTQYFGPGTRLTVL.

This clone was picked up one time. The CDR3 DNA reads as TGCGCCAGCAGCCAATTAGATCTGGGGTTCACCTACAATGAGCAGTTCTTC. It translates to CASSQLDLGFTYNEQFF. This chain connects TRBV4-1 to TRBJ2-1; no clear D gene. Germline-derived CDR1 and CDR2 are MGHRA and YSYEKL. The germline V and J ends were trimmed by 2 bases and 2 bases, with 16 bases remaining between them. CDR3 size: 17 residues.